What follows describes a single T cell receptor (beta chain). Participant age was roughly 18 to 95 years, and participants resided in roughly 25 US areas. This sample was taken from a study of blood T cell repertoires in COVID-19. Study-level background: The United States, Italy and Spain provided the acute and convalescent COVID-19 samples.

Assay used: immunoSEQ multiplex PCR; TCRdb lists only in-frame clones, some missing. This table holds 160,000 or so clones, around nine tenths found once. This sequence originates from a woman between 50 and 59 years old who had recovered from COVID-19. The specimen was PBMCs or T cells enriched from blood (not recorded which).

The CDR3, as DNA: TGTGCCAGCAGCGAACGGGACAGGGACACCGGGGAGCTGTTTTTT. Protein sequence: CASSERDRDTGELFF. The chain carries TRBV3-1 (or the pseudogene TRBV3-2) and TRBJ2-2, with 9 nucleotides matching TRBD1. Losses at the gene ends were 5 bases for V and 3 bases for J; bases not matched to a gene: 4. The CDR3 contains 15 residues. In germline, CDR1 is LGHDT, CDR2 YNNKEL (reference sequence).